The 30 T cell receptor beta chains below were found in one sample sequenced in a study of response to subunit inactivated influenza vaccine. One entry per CDR3 protein, called by TCRdb with MiXCR from the RT-PCR reads. The sample includes around 750,000 distinct CDR3 sequences, over 20% of them seen just once. The source material was PBMCs from blood, sampled roughly 5 days after vaccination. Receptor source: a man aged 50-59 years who received an inactivated influenza vaccine.

This chain links TRBV6-2 or TRBV6-3 with TRBJ2-2, with TRBD1 matching over 7 bases. CDR3 length: 13 amino acids. Germline CDR1 and CDR2: MNHEY and SVGEGT. V shed 10 bases and J 4 bases; nucleotides not matched to a gene: 6. DNA for the CDR3: TGTGCCACCGGACAGGCCCCCACCGGGGAGCTGTTTTTT. Its protein product is CATGQAPTGELFF.

The chain links TRBV9 to TRBJ2-5, with 11 bases lining up with TRBD2. Germline loops: CDR1 SGDLS, CDR2 YYNGEE. J gave up 5 bases and V 4 bases, and 13 bases lay outside the gene matches. The CDR3 length is 17 residues. The chain's CDR3 is CASSSGGTSGERETQYF. DNA of the CDR3: TGTGCCAGCAGCTCAGGGGGGACTAGCGGAGAGCGGGAGACCCAGTACTTC.

Of note for this clonotype: A clone one base away is much larger, so this may be a read error. CDR3 amino acids: CASSLRDCSYNEQFF. CDR3 nucleotide sequence: TGTGCCAGCAGTTTAAGGGACTGTTCTTACAATGAGCAGTTCTTC. The V and J genes are TRBV12-3 or TRBV12-4 and TRBJ2-1, with a tentative D call TRBD2 (6 bases). CDR3 length: 15 residues. V lost 2 bases and J 4 bases, leaving 12 bases between the germline ends.

This clonotype has only a few counts. The chain couples TRBV28 to TRBJ2-7; D may be TRBD1 (5 bases). Deletions cut 5 bases from V and 6 bases from J, with 17 bases between. The CDR3 is made up of 14 amino acids. Germline V gene lookup returns CDR1 MDHEN and CDR2 SYDVKM. CDR3 bases: TGTGCCAGCAGTGGGCCCCTAACAGGTCGCGAGCAGTACTTC. Translated: CASSGPLTGREQYF.

This clonotype has a handful of counts. The chain has TRBV28 and TRBJ2-3; 10 bases are shared with TRBD1. The J segment lost 4 bases and the V segment lost 5 bases, leaving 6 bases of the junction unmatched. Germline CDR1 MDHEN, CDR2 SYDVKM. This CDR3 has 15 residues. CDR3 bases: TGTGCCAGCAGTCACGACAGGGGGCGCGCAGATACGCAGTATTTT. It yields the protein CASSHDRGRADTQYF.

This chain links TRBV4-3 with TRBJ2-7; the D gene could be TRBD1 or TRBD2 (5 bases each). Per germline, CDR1 LGHNA and CDR2 YSLEER. The ends were cut back, 1 base at V and 3 bases at J, with 16 bases in the middle. This CDR3 has 16 amino acids. In DNA form, the CDR3 reads TGCGCCAGCAGCCAAGCCCTCGTGACAGAGGGCTACGAGCAGTACTTC. Protein: CASSQALVTEGYEQYF.

This clonotype has only a few counts. The chain recombines TRBV27 with TRBJ2-5; 8 bases map to TRBD1. The junction had 13 bases not matched to a gene; V was cut back by 2 bases and J by 5 bases. Per germline, CDR1 MNHEY and CDR2 SMNVEV (reference sequence). This CDR3 region has 17 residues. The CDR3 here is CASSLAHPTGVPETQYF. The CDR3 region has the DNA TGTGCCAGCAGTTTAGCCCACCCGACAGGGGTCCCGGAGACCCAGTACTTC.

The rearrangement joins TRBV10-3 to TRBJ2-3; 7 nucleotides agree with TRBD2. V shed 6 bases, J shed 4 bases, and the junction held 7 bases outside the gene matches. The CDR3 is 14 amino acids. Germline lookup yields CDR1 ENHRY and CDR2 SYGVKD. CDR3: CAISGEGSADTQYF. DNA for the CDR3: TGTGCCATCAGCGGGGAGGGTTCCGCAGATACGCAGTATTTT.

The chain couples TRBV25-1 to TRBJ2-5; no definite D call. V lost 2 bases, J lost 2 bases, and 9 bases lay in between. Germline V gene sequence: CDR1 MGHDK, CDR2 SYGVNS. This CDR3 contains 14 residues. Written as DNA, the CDR3 is TGTGCCAGCAGTGAAATGGGCAGACAAGAGACCCAGTACTTC. It yields the protein CASSEMGRQETQYF.

The chain employs TRBV5-1 and TRBJ2-5, with D perhaps TRBD1 (7 bases). The CDR3 has 15 residues. V lost 4 bases to trimming and J lost 2 bases, with 15 bases between them. The germline V gene has CDR1 SGHRS and CDR2 YFSETQ. The CDR3: CASSPWRGQQETQYF. DNA for the CDR3: TGCGCCAGCAGCCCTTGGAGGGGACAGCAAGAGACCCAGTACTTC.

In this sample, this clonotype turned up many times. The CDR3 nucleotides read TGTGCCAGCAGCCGGGACAGGGGTTCTGATACGCAGTATTTT. As protein: CASSRDRGSDTQYF. The gene calls are TRBV2 and TRBJ2-3; 10 bases are a match to TRBD1. The CDR3 spans 14 residues. The V gene end was trimmed by 6 bases and the J gene end by 6 bases; junction bases not matched to a gene: 6. Germline CDR1 SNHLY, CDR2 FYNNEI.

In this sample, this clonotype turned up a few times. The chain employs TRBV20-1 and TRBJ2-7, with 9 bases identical to TRBD2. Per germline, CDR1 DFQATT and CDR2 SNEGSKA (reference sequence). This CDR3 has 18 amino acids. J gave up 2 bases and V 4 bases, and 18 bases lay outside the gene matches. DNA for the CDR3: TGCAGTGCTAAGTCGCCAATCTCGGCGGGAGGGCGAGCCTACGAGCAGTACTTC. Its protein product is CSAKSPISAGGRAYEQYF.

This clonotype appeared a few times. This sequence joins TRBV6-1 and TRBJ2-1; the D gene is possibly TRBD2 (6 bases). V gave up 5 bases and J gave up 6 bases, with 11 bases separating them. CDR3 length equals 13 residues. Germline CDR1 is MNHNS and CDR2 is SASEGT. CDR3 nucleotides: TGTGCCAGCAGTCAGACTAGAGGCAATGAGCAGTTCTTC. Its protein is CASSQTRGNEQFF.

The rearrangement links TRBV29-1 to TRBJ1-2, with TRBD1 identical over 9 bases. This CDR3 is built from 14 residues. Looked up from germline, CDR1 is SQVTM and CDR2 is ANQGSEA. The ends lost 6 bases at V and 6 bases at J; junction bases unmatched: 11. The CDR3 loop reads CSVTSSGQGHGYTF. The CDR3 nucleotides are TGCAGCGTCACGAGCTCCGGACAGGGGCATGGCTACACCTTC.

This clonotype occurred a few times. This chain connects TRBV6-5 to TRBJ2-1; possibly TRBD2 for D (6 bases). The CDR3 runs 15 residues. V shed 4 bases and J shed 4 bases, with 14 bases lying between them. Germline V gives CDR1 MNHEY, CDR2 SVGAGI. CDR3 bases: TGTGCCAGCAGTTCAACTAGCCCCCTTTACAATGAGCAGTTCTTC. Its translation is CASSSTSPLYNEQFF.

This clonotype turned up a few times. V gene TRBV6-5 combines with J gene TRBJ2-3, with a possible D match to TRBD2 (5 bases). With 0 bases removed from V and 3 bases from J, the gap between germline ends came to 13 bases. This CDR3 comprises 16 residues. The germline gives CDR1 MNHEY, CDR2 SVGAGI. The CDR3 protein is CASSYSASGRTDTQYF. The CDR3 DNA sequence: TGTGCCAGCAGTTACTCGGCCAGCGGAAGAACAGATACGCAGTATTTT.

This clonotype was found many times. This chain uses TRBV29-1 with TRBJ2-2; D is unresolved. Deletions cut 6 bases from V and 2 bases from J, with 7 bases between. The V gene's germline CDR1 is SQVTM and CDR2 ANQGSEA. The CDR3 is made up of 12 amino acids. CDR3 bases: TGCAGCGTGGATAGCAACACCGGGGAGCTGTTTTTT. This gives the protein CSVDSNTGELFF.

This chain uses TRBV20-1 with TRBJ2-1; D unclear. The CDR3 totals 11 residues. Trimming stripped 3 bases from V and 4 bases from J, with 4 bases between. CDR1 is DFQATT, CDR2 SNEGSKA, per germline (reference sequence). The CDR3 loop reads CSARLYNEQFF. DNA of the CDR3: TGCAGTGCTAGGTTGTACAATGAGCAGTTCTTC.

The chain employs TRBV10-3 and TRBJ2-5; D ambiguous. The ends were cut back, 8 bases at V and 0 bases at J, with 7 bases in the middle. The germline CDR1 and CDR2 sequences are ENHRY and SYGVKD. The CDR3 covers 12 residues. CDR3 DNA sequence: TGTGCCATCGGGCCGAACCAAGAGACCCAGTACTTC. Translating gives CAIGPNQETQYF.

The chain uses TRBV20-1 and TRBJ2-5; D unclear. CDR3 length equals 10 residues. V lost 6 bases, J lost 5 bases, and 7 bases lay in between. Germline V gene lookup returns CDR1 DFQATT and CDR2 SNEGSKA (reference sequence). This CDR3 is CSAYRETQYF. For the CDR3, the DNA is TGCAGTGCCTATAGGGAGACCCAGTACTTC.

The rearrangement links TRBV4-2 to TRBJ1-1, with D perhaps TRBD1 (6 bases). CDR1 and CDR2 from the germline V gene are LGHNA and YNFKEQ. V shed 1 base and J shed 4 bases, with 10 bases lying between them. The CDR3 is 14 amino acids. Here the CDR3 DNA reads TGTGCCAGCAGCCAAGCAGAAGGGGGCACTGAAGCTTTCTTT. As protein: CASSQAEGGTEAFF.

This chain links TRBV12-3 or TRBV12-4 with TRBJ1-3; no firm D call. This CDR3 has 16 residues. Between the trimmed V and J ends, which lost 1 base and 0 bases, there was a span of 10 bases. CDR3 sequence reads: CASSLDGWSSGNTIYF. CDR3 DNA: TGTGCCAGCAGTTTAGACGGATGGAGCTCTGGAAACACCATATATTTT.

This clonotype was seen a handful of times. The chain is built from TRBV7-9 and TRBJ2-3, with TRBD2 identical over 9 bases. After removal of 9 bases from V and 1 base from J, the junction contained 2 bases not matched to a gene. Germline V gives CDR1 SEHNR, CDR2 FQNEAQ (reference sequence). The CDR3 length is 13 residues. CDR3 sequence: CASQRGGTDTQYF. CDR3 sequence (DNA): TGTGCCAGTCAGCGGGGGGGCACAGATACGCAGTATTTT.

This chain joins TRBV11-2 and TRBJ2-5, with 10 bases that match TRBD2. Per germline, CDR1 SGHAT and CDR2 FQNNGV. This CDR3 is 18 amino acids long. The V gene end was trimmed by 5 bases and the J gene end by 2 bases; junction bases not matched to a gene: 14. Written as DNA, the CDR3 is TGTGCCAGCAGCACAAGCGGGGTTAGCGGGAGGCAACAAGAGACCCAGTACTTC. As protein: CASSTSGVSGRQQETQYF.

The rearrangement uses TRBV7-3 and TRBJ2-7; unclear D gene. This CDR3 spans 15 amino acids. CDR1 SGHTA and CDR2 FQGTGA come from the germline V gene. The ends were cut back, 0 bases at V and 7 bases at J, with 16 bases in the middle. The CDR3 nucleotides read TGTGCCAGCAGCTTAACCGGCTCAGCCCCTGGGGAGCAGTACTTC. Amino acid sequence: CASSLTGSAPGEQYF.

The chain recombines TRBV12-3 or TRBV12-4 with TRBJ2-1; a possible D gene is TRBD2 (5 bases). V was pared by 4 bases and J by 13 bases, with 20 bases between. The CDR3 consists of 14 residues. CDR3 sequence: CASSSPFEGDHQFF. The CDR3 DNA is TGTGCCAGCAGTTCCCCCTTTGAGGGCGACCACCAGTTCTTC.

In this sample, this clonotype turned up a few times. The chain links TRBV7-9 to TRBJ1-4; D remains ambiguous. Trimming took off 4 bases at V and 11 bases at J, with 11 bases between the two ends. The CDR3 has 12 residues. Germline CDR1 reads SEHNR; CDR2 reads FQNEAQ (reference sequence). The CDR3 here is CASSSSVGKLFF. For the CDR3, the DNA is TGTGCCAGCAGCTCCTCGGTGGGGAAACTGTTTTTT.

In its sample, this clonotype was seen a few times. This chain joins TRBV20-1 and TRBJ2-7; 8 positions agree with TRBD2. The germline CDR1 and CDR2 sequences are DFQATT and SNEGSKA (reference sequence). The junction had 8 bases not matched to a gene; V was cut back by 0 bases and J by 1 base. The CDR3 sequence is 16 residues long. The CDR3 nucleotides are TGCAGTGCTAGAGAACCCGGGACTAGTCTATCCTACGAGCAGTACTTC. Protein product: CSAREPGTSLSYEQYF.

This clonotype has just a few counts. V and J are TRBV7-2 and TRBJ2-1; tentative D call: TRBD1 (6 bases). CDR3 length equals 15 residues. CDR1 and CDR2 (germline): SGHTA, FQGNSA. Deletions cut 5 bases from V and 0 bases from J, with 11 bases between. This CDR3 reads CASSKDRNSYNEQFF. Written as DNA, the CDR3 is TGTGCCAGCAGCAAAGACAGGAACTCCTACAATGAGCAGTTCTTC.

This clonotype was found a few times. J is TRBJ2-7 and V is TRBV6-1; 10 positions agree with TRBD1. The CDR3 contains 15 residues. V gave up 6 bases and J gave up 2 bases; unmatched junction bases: 7. The germline CDR1 and CDR2 sequences are MNHNS and SASEGT. The CDR3 region is CASRFRDRGTYEQYF. CDR3 DNA: TGTGCCAGCAGATTCCGGGACAGGGGTACCTACGAGCAGTACTTC.